This TCR beta chain appears in the sequencing data of a study of CD4 T cells in relation to SARS-CoV-2 and coronaviruses. This clone was detected only a few times. Its antigen is still unknown. TCRdb keeps only in-frame clones here, not all; method: immunoSEQ multiplex PCR. Here the sample spans 30,000 or so clones, approximately 78% being singletons. Before the COVID-19 pandemic, during about 2011-2019, CD4+ T cells were taken from unexposed donors. CD4+ T cells were isolated from the cells after around 10 days of culture. PBMCs were plated at two million per well in IL-2-containing medium. Cultures received half-medium IL-2 refreshes on days 3 and 7. Germline lookup yields CDR1 MGHRA and CDR2 YSYEKL. With 4 bases clipped from V and 7 bases from J, the junction kept 1 base outside the gene matches. The CDR3 is 11 amino acids. Notes on the study in general: Monoreactive clones expanded significantly more to SARS-CoV-2 than crossreactive clones did. Around 60% of donors had memory CD4+ clonotypes crossrecognizing SARS-CoV-2 and common cold coronavirus spike.

Sequencing was done on a sample of CD4+ T cells from PBMCs, cultured in vitro. The chain has TRBV4-1 and TRBJ2-7; TRBD1 agrees at 7 bases. This clonotype was sampled from a human donor in good health. Here the CDR3 DNA reads TGCGCCAGCAGCCGGGACAGAGAGCAGTACTTC. Translating it yields CASSRDREQYF.